This T cell receptor beta chain appears in the sequencing data of a study of blood T cells in healthy people across ages (dated by TCRdb to about 2015). Study-level background: In model experiments, template switching captured roughly one uniquely barcoded TCR beta cDNA molecule for every two T cells. The study measured age-related changes in TCR beta repertoire diversity using deep sequencing normalized with unique cDNA molecular identifiers. Using the same blood draw, the study looked at two additional independent replicas of 1 million unique cDNA reads for two donors, one aged 18 to 29 and the other aged 80 or older. Four age groups were formed from the donors: young (average roughly 15 years), middle-aged (around 37), aged (more than 55) and long-lived (approximately 80). Beyond this particular receptor, the publication reports: The long-lived group showed more naive CD4+ T cells, fewer expanded clones and increased TCR diversity than the aged group, suggesting age selection. Observed TCR beta diversity per million T cells fell roughly linearly with age, and a significant reduction was already apparent by age around 39. Bulk unsorted PBMC profiling prevented conclusive comparison of naive and antigen-experienced compartments. The CMV infection status of donors was not known, potentially confounding age-related changes in expanded clonotypes. The percentage of naive T cells measured by flow cytometry correlated strongly with observed TCR beta diversity. Total diversity estimates from one million sequenced T cells were considered lower bounds and underestimates.

This clonotype was picked up a small number of times. There is no known antigen for this receptor. Base qualities are not at hand, and no much larger clone is one base apart. Library construction relied on 5' RACE. Sequenced using an Illumina HiSeq 2500. A second PCR of roughly 6 to 11 cycles was run with a J-beta primer mix and a sample-barcoded 5' primer. A unique molecular identifier was introduced onto each TCR beta cDNA molecule by a template-switch 5' adaptor carrying 12 random nucleotides. At least 3 million CDR3-containing paired-end reads were obtained from each sample. The Mint cDNA synthesis kit, primed by a TRBC-specific oligonucleotide, was used to synthesize first-strand cDNA from all RNA. Following uracil-DNA glycosylase treatment, a first 18-cycle PCR with universal primers M1SS and BC2_uni_R was performed on all cDNA. Concerning the study's data processing: For normalization, 1 million high-quality reads were randomly selected from each sample, with every read carrying a distinct molecular identifier. Instead of being binned into consensus sequences, reads with shared molecular identifiers were discarded. CDR3 identification, clonotype clustering and error correction used MiTCR with a Q25 quality threshold and the strictest error-elimination algorithm. A nonparametric unseen species model using Euler transformation provided a lower-bound estimate of total TCR beta diversity. TCRdb itself trimmed the public reads at Q25 with fastp, ran MiXCR and retained productive beta chains. Rows with one shared CDR3 protein collapse into an entry with the most common genes and DNA. TCRdb's processing, not the study's, gives the V and J calls here. The sample records 750,000 to 950,000 distinct CDR3 sequences, more than 25% of which are singletons. Clones ranked in the top ten supply 3% of the sample.

Relative to germline, V is 4 bases shorter and J is 9 bases shorter, with 9 bases between their ends. Via the germline V gene, CDR1 is SGHVS and CDR2 FNYEAQ. Its CDR3 holds 11 amino acids, cysteine through phenylalanine. Only the CDR3 part of the read is kept: 33 bases, read in frame from the first base. Systemically healthy Caucasian individuals from Russia, over 30 in total and aged roughly 6 to 95 years, were included as donors. Each donor gave around 9.8 milliliters of peripheral blood, collected into EDTA-treated Vacutainer tubes. Ficoll-Paque density-gradient centrifugation was used to isolate PBMCs, with at least 7 million per sample. Trizol reagent was used to extract total RNA from the PBMCs, yielding at least 5.5 micrograms per sample. The percentages of naive CD45RAhigh/CD27high T cells were determined by flow cytometry on a PBMC aliquot from every donor. The sample was also linked to a second study, of T cells of mothers and their children. The second publication reports: The donors were nine systemically healthy Caucasian individuals, made up of three mothers and their six children. cDNA synthesis consumed the entire amount of extracted RNA, loaded at around 1.5 ug RNA in each 15 ul reaction. In the second PCR, the M1S primer added sample barcodes and 2-4 random nucleotides. Over 8 million TCR beta CDR3 reads came from each mother, compared with millions of reads from each child. TCR recombination output is similarly shaped by thymic selection in related and unrelated pairs, with a minor effect exerted by inherited differences. Normalized repertoire overlap in related mother-child pairs was always slightly higher than in unrelated mother-child pairs, but the difference was never significant. Persistent microchimeric T cell clones were not detected, at a sensitivity of approximately 100 clones per million clonotypes. To look for features that set related mother-child pairs apart from unrelated individuals, the researchers ran deep NGS to compare the TCR beta repertoires of mothers and children. The mean age was around 40 +/- 4 years for the mothers and about 10 +/- 4 years for the children. After adapters were ligated using NEBNext reagents, the libraries underwent 100+100 nt paired-end sequencing on an Illumina HiSeq 2000. Mother and child libraries were prepared a month apart and sequenced in separate runs to prevent cross-contamination. Each donor had between about 450,000 and 2,200,000 distinct TCR beta clonotypes identified. Naive TCR beta clonotypes were estimated from low-frequency clonotypes matched to each donor's FACS-determined naive share, without sorting.

The sequenced sample consisted of blood. The receptor was derived from a boy aged 5-17 years in good health. The V and J segments used are TRBV7-6 and TRBJ2-5; the D segment could be TRBD1, given 5 matching bases. The DNA is as follows: TGTGCCAGCAGCTCCTCCAGGGCCCAGTACTTC. Translated, this is CASSSSRAQYF.